These T cell receptor beta chains were read from a single sample in a study of T-cell memory formation after mild COVID-19. TCRdb re-derived calls from the 5' RACE reads in MiXCR, one entry per CDR3 protein. The sample includes hundreds of thousands of distinct CDR3 sequences, roughly 13% of them seen just once. Sample: PBMCs or a T cell subset sorted from them (not recorded which). The source is a man younger than 35 who had mild COVID-19 (a few samples of this study predate the infection). Cell type and time point are not known. CDR3s include the opening cysteine and the closing phenylalanine or tryptophan. Each record gives: J gene, V gene, CDR3 protein.

TRBJ2-3,TRBV24-1,CATSDSPSTDTQYF
TRBJ2-2,TRBV15,CATSRTRGAGTGELFF
TRBJ1-5,TRBV6-2/TRBV6-3,CASRLQGARPQHF
TRBJ2-1,TRBV7-6,CASSLDRPSSYNEQFF
TRBJ1-6,TRBV6-6,CASSPGAVNSPLHF
TRBJ1-1,TRBV7-2,CASSLRRYTEAFF
TRBJ2-3,TRBV5-6,CASSGWGADTQYF
TRBJ2-1,TRBV28,CASTVLGPGVPDNEQFF
TRBJ2-5,TRBV28,CASRPGRPQETQYF
TRBJ2-3,TRBV28,CASSLPLAGTQYF
TRBJ1-6,TRBV20-1,CSASRQDGSSYNSPLHF
TRBJ2-3,TRBV7-2,CASRGFADTQYF
TRBJ2-3,TRBV20-1,CSARQAGDTQYF
TRBJ2-1,TRBV24-1,CATNPGMGEQFF
TRBJ1-3,TRBV9,CASSVEGGTGNTIYF
TRBJ2-5,TRBV3-1,CASSQVVRGEDGETQYF
TRBJ2-5,TRBV5-1,CASSLSRGGSQETQYF
TRBJ2-1,TRBV15,CATSSFTGTGGDEQFF
TRBJ2-5,TRBV7-9,CASSPNSAGRETQYF
TRBJ2-5,TRBV20-1,CSAARDSYQETQYF
TRBJ2-2,TRBV5-1,CASSLVLAGANTGELFF
TRBJ1-1,TRBV6-5,CASSYSRGTEAFF
TRBJ2-2,TRBV20-1,CSARDPSRGNTGELFF
TRBJ1-5,TRBV12-3/TRBV12-4,CASSFGTYSNQPQHF
TRBJ2-3,TRBV6-5,CASSQTDTQYF
TRBJ2-1,TRBV10-3,CAISESRSHEQFF
TRBJ2-7,TRBV4-1,CASSPSQGNSYEQYF
TRBJ2-7,TRBV4-2,CASSQVEGETYEQYF
TRBJ1-6,TRBV12-3/TRBV12-4,CASSLAGQGHSPLHF
TRBJ1-6,TRBV14,CASSQEISSYNSPLHF
TRBJ1-3,TRBV9,CASSVVEGPGNTIYF
TRBJ1-2,TRBV29-1,CSVDFGGYGYTF
TRBJ2-1,TRBV7-9,CASSQSLAGGYNEQFF
TRBJ2-5,TRBV7-2,CASSPTSGGQTQYF
TRBJ1-6,TRBV5-1,CASSSRNYNSPLHF
TRBJ1-6,TRBV6-1,CATSGSPLHF
TRBJ2-1,TRBV6-5,CASSYGRGSYNEQFF
TRBJ2-1,TRBV6-2/TRBV6-3,CASSYGGTTPSYNEQFF
TRBJ2-2,TRBV2,CASSVQGNTGELFF
TRBJ2-5,TRBV7-2,CASSLDRRAQYF
TRBJ2-5,TRBV24-1,CATSGAGGFQETQYF
TRBJ2-2,TRBV6-2/TRBV6-3,CASSIRLSGELFF
TRBJ2-1,TRBV10-2,CASSETLRGEFSNEQFF
TRBJ2-7,TRBV7-2,CASSPMTGVGEQYF
TRBJ2-2,TRBV7-3,CASSLTRSTTGELFF
TRBJ1-4,TRBV6-5,CASSFQGGNEKLFF
TRBJ2-4,TRBV10-2,CASFGTPGNIQYF
TRBJ2-3,TRBV13,CASSFSGGADGDTQYF
TRBJ2-2,TRBV29-1,CSALRNTGELFF
TRBJ2-3,TRBV7-2,CASSLGLAGGISTDTQYF
TRBJ1-2,TRBV7-2,CASSSAPRAGYGYTF
TRBJ2-3,TRBV7-2,CASSLVATTQYF
TRBJ1-1,TRBV5-1,CASSSYPGTEAFF
TRBJ1-5,TRBV5-1,CASSYGPGQVNQPQHF
TRBJ2-1,TRBV5-1,CASSFQGAGPTYNEQFF
TRBJ1-2,TRBV5-1,CASSSGQGRGGYTF
TRBJ2-3,TRBV29-1,CSVRDYSLITDTQYF
TRBJ2-3,TRBV7-3,CASRRGGGTSTDTQYF
TRBJ2-7,TRBV3-1,CASTRAGSSYEQYF